The sample holds many counts of the clone carrying this TCR beta chain. The data derive from a study of CD8 T cells in ankylosing spondylitis. CDR1 is ENHRY and CDR2 is SYGVKD in the germline V gene. The V gene end was trimmed by 0 bases and the J gene end by 8 bases; junction bases not matched to a gene: 6. The CDR3 consists of 14 residues. Quantitative 5'-RACE was performed with molecular barcodes, and it yielded the TCR beta libraries. TCRdb re-called the 5' RACE reads with MiXCR, one entry per CDR3 protein. This table holds some 180,000 distinct CDR3 sequences, around a sixth found once. The TCR was taken from a male donor aged 5-30 years with ankylosing spondylitis or in good health (not recorded which). The gene calls are TRBV10-3 and TRBJ1-2; 7 bases map to TRBD1. The source material was blood, either unsorted or a sorted T cell fraction (not recorded which). CDR3 sequence: CAISESEGGYGYTF. As DNA, the CDR3 is TGTGCCATCAGTGAGTCTGAAGGGGGCTACGGCTACACCTTC.